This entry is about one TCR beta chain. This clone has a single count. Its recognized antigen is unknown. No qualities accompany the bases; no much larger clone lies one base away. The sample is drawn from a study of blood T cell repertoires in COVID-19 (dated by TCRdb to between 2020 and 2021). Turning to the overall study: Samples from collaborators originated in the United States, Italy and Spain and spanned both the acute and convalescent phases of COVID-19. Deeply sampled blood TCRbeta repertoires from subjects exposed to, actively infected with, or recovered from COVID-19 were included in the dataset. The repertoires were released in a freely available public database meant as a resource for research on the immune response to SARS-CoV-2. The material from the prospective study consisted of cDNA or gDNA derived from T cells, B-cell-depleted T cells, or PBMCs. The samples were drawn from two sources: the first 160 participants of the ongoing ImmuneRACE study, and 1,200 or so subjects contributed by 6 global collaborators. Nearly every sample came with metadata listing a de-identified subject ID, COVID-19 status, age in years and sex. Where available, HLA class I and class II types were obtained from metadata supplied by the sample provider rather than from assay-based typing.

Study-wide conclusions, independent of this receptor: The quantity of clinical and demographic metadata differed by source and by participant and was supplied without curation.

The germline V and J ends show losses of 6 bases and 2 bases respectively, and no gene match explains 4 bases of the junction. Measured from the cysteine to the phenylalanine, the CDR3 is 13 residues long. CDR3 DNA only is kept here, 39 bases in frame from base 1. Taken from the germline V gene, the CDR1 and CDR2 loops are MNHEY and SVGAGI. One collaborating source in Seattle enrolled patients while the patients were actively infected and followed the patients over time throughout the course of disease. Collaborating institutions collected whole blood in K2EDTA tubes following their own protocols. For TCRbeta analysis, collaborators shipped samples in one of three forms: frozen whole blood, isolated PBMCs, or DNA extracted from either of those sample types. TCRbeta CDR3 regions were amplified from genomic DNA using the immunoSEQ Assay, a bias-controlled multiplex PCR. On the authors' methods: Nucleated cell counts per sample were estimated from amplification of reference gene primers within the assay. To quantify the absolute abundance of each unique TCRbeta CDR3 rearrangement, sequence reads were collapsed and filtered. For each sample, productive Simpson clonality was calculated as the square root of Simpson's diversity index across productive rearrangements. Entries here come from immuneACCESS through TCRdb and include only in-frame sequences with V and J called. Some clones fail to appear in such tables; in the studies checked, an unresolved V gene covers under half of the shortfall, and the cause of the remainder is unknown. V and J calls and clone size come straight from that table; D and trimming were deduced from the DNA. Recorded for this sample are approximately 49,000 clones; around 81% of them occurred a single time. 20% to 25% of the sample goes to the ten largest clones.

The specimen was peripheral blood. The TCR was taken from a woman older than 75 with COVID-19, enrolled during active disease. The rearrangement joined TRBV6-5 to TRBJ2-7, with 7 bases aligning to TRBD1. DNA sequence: TGTGCCAGCAGACTAGGACAGGCCTACGAGCAGTACTTC. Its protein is CASRLGQAYEQYF.